This passage covers 25 T cell receptor beta chains from one sample sequenced in a study of cytomegalovirus exposure and HLA in healthy donors. Primers: 60 Vbeta forward and 13 Jbeta reverse. The table came from immunoSEQ multiplex PCR; TCRdb's copy has only in-frame clones and leaves some out. The data contain approximately 100,000 clones, roughly 80% of them singletons. Sequencing was done on a sample of PBMCs. Source of these receptors: a man aged 60 to 75 in good health and CMV-seronegative.

V is TRBV6-6 and J is TRBJ1-1; D not resolved. Germline V gene sequence: CDR1 MNHNY, CDR2 SVGAGI (reference sequence). Trimming took 5 bases from V and 0 from J, leaving 10 bases between them. The CDR3 sequence is 14 residues long. CDR3 region: CASSPHLLNTEAFF. The CDR3 region has the DNA TGTGCCAGCAGTCCCCATCTACTGAACACTGAAGCTTTCTTT.

J is TRBJ2-7 and V is TRBV27, with a weak D call TRBD2 (5 bases). Germline CDR1 is MNHEY and CDR2 is SMNVEV (reference sequence). This CDR3 spans 14 amino acids. Trimming cost V 4 bases and J 1 base, with 11 bases left between them. The CDR3 sequence: CASSSPGLSYEQYF. CDR3 in DNA: TGTGCCAGCAGTTCCCCGGGGTTATCCTACGAGCAGTACTTC.

The gene calls are TRBV4-3 and TRBJ1-1, with 7 bases fitting TRBD1. The CDR3 is 15 residues long. V lost 5 bases to trimming and J lost 5 bases; unmatched junction nucleotides: 11. Germline lookup yields CDR1 LGHNA and CDR2 YSLEER. The CDR3 nucleotides are TGCGCCAGCAGCACCCGACAGGGCAGCAGTACTGAAGCTTTCTTT. This encodes CASSTRQGSSTEAFF.

V is TRBV5-1 and J is TRBJ1-2, with TRBD1 matching over 9 bases. The CDR3 loop spans 15 amino acids. J was trimmed by 4 bases and V by 2 bases; bases with no gene match: 6. Germline CDR1 SGHRS, CDR2 YFSETQ. The CDR3 sequence: CASSFGTGNFYGYTF. In nucleotides, the CDR3 is TGCGCCAGCAGCTTTGGGACAGGGAATTTCTATGGCTACACCTTC.

The chain employs TRBV6-5 and TRBJ2-1, with 8 bases that match TRBD1. The V and J ends lost 5 bases and 4 bases, in that order; junction bases with no gene match: 7. This CDR3 spans 15 amino acids. The germline V gene encodes CDR1 MNHEY and CDR2 SVGAGI. The DNA of the CDR3 is TGTGCCAGCAGTCGTGGACAGGGAGTGTACAATGAGCAGTTCTTC. Its translation: CASSRGQGVYNEQFF.

This rearrangement joins TRBV15 to TRBJ1-2; D is perhaps TRBD1 (5 bases). Trimming pared 0 bases from V and 4 bases from J, leaving 15 bases between. Per the germline V gene, CDR1 is LNHNV and CDR2 is YYDKDF (reference sequence). The CDR3 length is 16 residues. The CDR3 DNA is TGTGCCACCAGCAGAGATTTCGGGGGGATTGCCTATGGCTACACCTTC. Translating gives CATSRDFGGIAYGYTF.

V gene TRBV7-6 combines with J gene TRBJ1-5, with D possibly TRBD1 on 5 matching bases. The CDR3 consists of 15 residues. Germline-derived CDR1 and CDR2 are SGHVS and FNYEAQ. The V end lost 5 bases, the J end lost 4 bases, and 15 bases lay between the germline ends. CDR3 nucleotide sequence: TGTGCCAGCAGCCCGGGACTTTTTCCTAATCAGCCCCAGCATTTT. This encodes CASSPGLFPNQPQHF.

The rearrangement links TRBV7-2 to TRBJ1-2; TRBD1 aligns across 7 bases. There are 13 residues in the CDR3. The germline gives CDR1 SGHTA, CDR2 FQGNSA. V shed 4 bases and J 5 bases; nucleotides not matched to a gene: 4. The CDR3 loop is CASSSGQDYGYTF. CDR3 in DNA: TGTGCCAGCAGCTCAGGACAGGATTATGGCTACACCTTC.

V gene TRBV11-3 combines with J gene TRBJ2-1; tentative D call: TRBD2 (5 bases). V was clipped by 1 base and J by 6 bases, with 13 bases between them. The germline V gene encodes CDR1 SGHNT and CDR2 YENEEA. The CDR3 is made up of 15 amino acids. The CDR3 DNA sequence: TGTGCCAGCAGCTTAGTCGGGGTGGAGTCCAATGAGCAGTTCTTC. It translates to CASSLVGVESNEQFF.

The chain recombines TRBV5-1 with TRBJ2-1; 9 bases map to TRBD2. Germline V CDR1 and CDR2: SGHRS, YFSETQ. V gave up 2 bases and J gave up 10 bases; unmatched junction bases: 13. CDR3 length: 16 residues. The CDR3 coding sequence is TGCGCCAGCAGCTTCAGTAGCGGGGGATCGGTAGGGGAGCAGTTCTTC. Protein sequence: CASSFSSGGSVGEQFF. The variable domain in full, completed from reference TRBV5-1 and TRBJ2-1, reads KAGVTQTPRYLIKTRGQQVTLSCSPISGHRSVSWYQQTPGQGLQFLFEYFSETQRNKGNFPGRFSGRQFSNSRSEMNVSTLELGDSALYLCASSFSSGGSVGEQFFGPGTRLTVL.

This clone came up once. This chain uses TRBV6-5 with TRBJ1-4; possibly TRBD1 for D (6 bases). CDR3 length equals 13 residues. Deletions cut 5 bases from V and 5 bases from J, with 9 bases between. Germline V gene sequence: CDR1 MNHEY, CDR2 SVGAGI. CDR3 region: CASSPQGNEKLFF. As DNA, the CDR3 is TGTGCCAGCAGTCCACAGGGAAATGAAAAACTGTTTTTT.

The chain has TRBV30 and TRBJ1-2, with 10 bases lining up with TRBD1. This CDR3 region has 14 residues. CDR1 GTSNPN and CDR2 SVGIG come from the germline V gene (reference sequence). Unmatched junction bases numbered 13, after V lost 7 bases and J lost 8 bases. The CDR3 sequence: CAYPRTGGILGYTF. The CDR3 bases are TGTGCCTACCCGAGGACAGGGGGAATATTGGGCTACACCTTC.

This clone has more than one count but fewer than ten. V is TRBV5-6 and J is TRBJ1-1; tentative D call: TRBD1 (5 bases). Germline-derived CDR1 and CDR2 are SGHDT and YYEEEE. V was shortened by 3 bases and J by 6 bases, with 24 bases between the two germline ends. The CDR3 sequence is 17 residues long. The CDR3 loop reads CASSSPLLGPPGAEAFF. The CDR3 DNA is TGTGCCAGCAGCTCTCCCCTTTTGGGGCCGCCGGGGGCTGAAGCTTTCTTT.

This clone has just a few counts. Relative to the germline gene, one junction end is altered; a read error may explain this. The chain links TRBV5-1 to TRBJ1-5, with 8 bases aligning to TRBD1. The CDR3 has 16 amino acids. Germline CDR1 and CDR2: SGHRS and YFSETQ. The CDR3 protein is CTSSSYAEQGGQPQHF. Here the CDR3 DNA reads TGCACCAGCAGCAGCTATGCTGAACAGGGGGGTCAGCCCCAGCATTTT.

The chain joins TRBV27 to TRBJ1-4, with no clear D. Germline CDR1 MNHEY, CDR2 SMNVEV (reference sequence). There are 12 residues in the CDR3. V was shortened by 4 bases and J by 4 bases, with 4 bases between the two germline ends. The CDR3 DNA reads TGTGCCAGCAGTTCACTTAATGAAAAACTGTTTTTT. The encoded protein is CASSSLNEKLFF.

CDR3 region: CASSPPFPIREKLFF. CDR3 sequence (DNA): TGTGCCAGCTCACCACCGTTCCCCATCAGGGAAAAACTGTTTTTT. The chain employs TRBV18 and TRBJ1-4; D unclear. CDR3 size: 15 residues. V was trimmed by 0 bases and J by 8 bases, leaving 13 bases between them. Germline V gene sequence: CDR1 KGHSH, CDR2 LQKENI.

The V gene is TRBV2, the J gene TRBJ2-3, with a tentative D call TRBD2 (5 bases). The CDR3 contains 12 residues. The V end lost 2 bases, the J end lost 6 bases, and 6 bases lay between the germline ends. Per germline, CDR1 SNHLY and CDR2 FYNNEI. The CDR3: CASSERRDTQYF. CDR3 coding DNA: TGTGCCAGCAGTGAAAGGAGGGATACGCAGTATTTT.

J is TRBJ1-3 and V is TRBV12-5, with a tentative D call TRBD1 (6 bases). Germline V gives CDR1 LGHNT, CDR2 FRNRAP. This CDR3 contains 13 residues. V lost 5 bases to trimming and J lost 4 bases, with 9 bases between them. CDR3 in amino acids: CASGRDTGNTIYF. CDR3 sequence (DNA): TGTGCTAGTGGTCGGGACACCGGAAACACCATATATTTT.

This clone appeared once. The chain joins TRBV19 to TRBJ2-3; D is possibly TRBD1 (5 bases). There are 14 residues in the CDR3. Trimming left V 2 bases short and J 4 bases short, with 10 bases between. Germline assignment: CDR1 LNHDA and CDR2 SQIVND (reference sequence). CDR3 in amino acids: CASSIRQSADTQYF. CDR3 in DNA: TGTGCCAGTAGTATACGACAGTCCGCAGATACGCAGTATTTT.

This rearrangement joins TRBV5-1 to TRBJ2-5; tentatively, D is TRBD2 (5 bases). The V and J ends lost 0 bases and 4 bases respectively, with 16 bases between them. The CDR3 is 16 amino acids. The V gene's germline CDR1 is SGHRS and CDR2 YFSETQ. As DNA, the CDR3 is TGCGCCAGCAGCTTGGGACTAACAAATGAGGGAGAGACCCAGTACTTC. It specifies CASSLGLTNEGETQYF.

The chain couples TRBV5-8 to TRBJ1-5; a weak D match, TRBD1 (5 bases). With 0 bases removed from V and 4 bases from J, the gap between germline ends came to 8 bases. The CDR3 length is 14 residues. Germline loops: CDR1 SGHTS, CDR2 YDEGEE. The CDR3 sequence: CASSLGSGNQPQHF. The DNA of the CDR3 is TGTGCCAGCAGCTTGGGCTCAGGGAATCAGCCCCAGCATTTT.

CDR3 in DNA: TGTGCCAGCAGCGGGAAGACAGTAGGGAACACTGAAGCTTTCTTT. The encoded protein is CASSGKTVGNTEAFF. The J gene is TRBJ1-1, the V gene TRBV11-1; D is perhaps TRBD1 (5 bases). The CDR3 loop spans 15 amino acids. The V gene's germline CDR1 is SGHAT and CDR2 FQDESV (reference sequence). The V gene lost 5 bases and the J gene lost 1 base, with 14 bases spanning the gap.

J is TRBJ2-1 and V is TRBV30, with 9 bases lining up with TRBD1. The CDR3 has 17 residues. Germline V gene lookup returns CDR1 GTSNPN and CDR2 SVGIG (reference sequence). Trimming removed 6 bases from V and 5 bases from J; junction bases left unmatched: 17. The CDR3 loop is CACAGQGSSKLNNEQFF. CDR3 DNA: TGTGCCTGCGCGGGACAGGGAAGCTCGAAATTAAACAATGAGCAGTTCTTC.

The chain carries TRBV18 and TRBJ1-6, with D unresolved. There are 16 residues in the CDR3. V shed 2 bases and J shed 8 bases, with 16 bases lying between them. The germline V gene has CDR1 KGHSH and CDR2 LQKENI. CDR3 in amino acids: CASSPSDGVTYSPLHF. CDR3 DNA: TGTGCCAGCTCACCATCCGACGGGGTAACTTATTCACCCCTCCACTTT.

The chain carries TRBV5-4 and TRBJ2-5; 12 bases fit TRBD2. Germline assignment: CDR1 SGHNT and CDR2 YYREEE (reference sequence). V trimming: 3 bases; J trimming: 5 bases; junction bases outside the gene matches: 8. The CDR3 is 16 amino acids. The CDR3 region is CASSSASGGAEETQYF. In DNA, the CDR3 is TGTGCCAGCAGCTCGGCTAGCGGGGGGGCGGAGGAGACCCAGTACTTC.